Here is one T cell receptor beta chain with its context. This clone has only one observation. Its antigen target is currently unknown. No qualities accompany the bases; no much larger clone lies one base away. This specimen includes other DNA sequences encoding the same CDR3. This sample is part of a study of T cell changes during pregnancy in multiple sclerosis (dated by TCRdb to between 2018 and 2021). As for the study more broadly: The study examined how the T cell repertoire changed over the course of pregnancy in women with multiple sclerosis.

Reading from cysteine to phenylalanine, the CDR3 counts 13 amino acids. Just CDR3 DNA is preserved here, 39 bases in frame from base 1. V and J are truncated by 0 bases and 4 bases respectively, leaving an intervening sequence of 7 bases. Per the germline V gene, SGDLS is the CDR1 and YYNGEE is the CDR2. The library was obtained by the immunoSEQ multiplex PCR assay. The table was pulled from immuneACCESS by TCRdb, which kept in-frame rearrangements only. Such tables lose some clones; where checked, under half of the loss comes from unresolved V genes, and the rest has no known cause. Recorded for this sample are 70,000 to 95,000 clones; 90% to 95% of them occurred a single time. The leading ten clones occupy less than 2.5% of the sample.

The chain is assembled from TRBV9 and TRBJ1-1; no D segment can be confidently identified. Material: peripheral blood, obtained in the third trimester of pregnancy. This clonotype originated in a female donor with multiple sclerosis, enrolled in a pregnancy study. CDR3 sequence: CASSVGGSTEAFF. DNA sequence: TGTGCCAGCAGCGTAGGAGGGTCCACTGAAGCTTTCTTT.